Below are 7 T cell receptor beta chains sequenced from a single sample in a study of shared clonotypes between healthy human individuals. Naive CD8 cells, CD45RO-negative and positively selected for CCR7, excluded terminally differentiated effector memory CD45RA+ cells. Measured with immunoSEQ multiplex PCR; TCRdb has only the in-frame clones, and not every one. The sample holds around 2,000,000 clones, about 95% seen once. The material sequenced was naive CD8+ T cells sorted from blood. Every receptor here comes from a man younger than 35 in good health.

This chain joins TRBV4-1 and TRBJ2-7; maybe TRBD2 (6 bases). Germline V lookup: CDR1 MGHRA, CDR2 YSYEKL. Trimming stripped 4 bases from V and 4 bases from J, with 20 bases between. This CDR3 is 16 amino acids long. The CDR3 sequence: CASSLVAEGLGYEQYF. DNA for the CDR3: TGCGCCAGCAGCCTAGTTGCGGAGGGCCTAGGATACGAGCAGTACTTC.

This chain links TRBV2 with TRBJ1-6; D gene uncertain. Per the germline V gene, CDR1 is SNHLY and CDR2 is FYNNEI. V lost 2 bases and J lost 6, with 11 bases in between. This CDR3 region has 15 residues. CDR3 protein: CASSESTEVNSPLHF. CDR3 nucleotides: TGTGCCAGCAGTGAATCAACGGAAGTTAATTCACCCCTCCACTTT.

J is TRBJ1-2 and V is TRBV5-4; the match to TRBD1 covers 8 bases. The V and J ends lost 7 bases and 5 bases, in that order; junction bases with no gene match: 10. The CDR3 runs to 14 residues. Germline CDR1 and CDR2: SGHNT and YYREEE (reference sequence). The CDR3 reads CASHLQGAGYGYTF. The CDR3 coding sequence is TGTGCCAGCCACCTGCAGGGGGCAGGGTATGGCTACACCTTC. The full variable domain, rest sourced from reference TRBV5-4 and TRBJ1-2, is ETGVTQSPTHLIKTRGQQVTLRCSSQSGHNTVSWYQQALGQGPQFIFQYYREEENGRGNFPPRFSGLQFPNYSSELNVNALELDDSALYLCASHLQGAGYGYTFGSGTRLTVV.

The chain carries TRBV9 and TRBJ1-2, with D perhaps TRBD1 (6 bases). Trimming cost V 6 bases and J 5 bases, with 11 bases left between them. The CDR3 is made up of 12 amino acids. Germline values: CDR1 SGDLS, CDR2 YYNGEE. CDR3 region: CASTGALYGYTF. CDR3 bases: TGTGCCAGCACGGGGGCCCTGTATGGCTACACCTTC.

J is TRBJ2-1 and V is TRBV28, with 8 bases aligning to TRBD2. Germline lookup yields CDR1 MDHEN and CDR2 SYDVKM. The J segment lost 6 bases and the V segment lost 2 bases, leaving 0 bases of the junction unmatched. The CDR3 extends over 13 amino acids. CDR3 coding DNA: TGTGCCAGCAGTTTAGGACTAGCCAATGAGCAGTTCTTC. Translated: CASSLGLANEQFF.

The chain combines TRBV29-1 with TRBJ2-2; D could derive from TRBD1 or TRBD2 (5 bases each). Germline V gene lookup returns CDR1 SQVTM and CDR2 ANQGSEA. The germline V and J ends were trimmed by 4 bases and 4 bases, with 10 bases remaining between them. This CDR3 is 13 amino acids long. The chain's CDR3 is CSVGGIGTGELFF. The CDR3 DNA reads as TGCAGCGTTGGGGGGATCGGCACCGGGGAGCTGTTTTTT.

The gene calls are TRBV5-4 and TRBJ1-3; D may be TRBD1 (5 bases). This CDR3 is 16 amino acids long. Trimming removed 0 bases at V and 6 bases at J, with 16 bases between. The germline CDR1 and CDR2 sequences are SGHNT and YYREEE (reference sequence). The CDR3 DNA reads as TGTGCCAGCAGCTTGGGGACACCAGTTCCCTTAAACACCATATATTTT. Translating gives CASSLGTPVPLNTIYF.